The rows below give T cell receptor beta chains drawn from one sample of a study of control samples from healthy donors and cancer patients. TCRdb's copy holds only in-frame clones and misses some; the assay was immunoSEQ multiplex PCR. The sample table includes roughly 200,000 clones. Sequencing was carried out using blood. The source is a woman aged 25 to 39 in good health. Both conserved end residues are part of each CDR3. A D gene is named only where the DNA matches it firmly.

j_call d_call v_call cdr3_aa cdr3_nt
TRBJ2-3 NA TRBV5-4 CASSLDPNTDTQYF TGTGCCAGCAGCTTGGACCCGAACACAGATACGCAGTATTTT
TRBJ1-4 NA TRBV5-8 CASRPDGQKLFF TGTGCCAGCAGGCCGGACGGGCAAAAACTGTTTTTT
TRBJ1-2 NA TRBV6-2/TRBV6-3 CASSYGLQGLVSYTF TGTGCCAGCAGTTACGGTCTGCAGGGCCTTGTAAGCTACACCTTC
TRBJ1-1 NA TRBV28 CASSALDTEAFF TGTGCCAGCAGCGCCTTAGACACTGAAGCTTTCTTT
TRBJ1-3 NA TRBV28 CASSLWQGQDTIYF TGTGCCAGCAGTTTATGGCAGGGTCAGGACACCATATATTTT
TRBJ2-7 NA TRBV27 CASSLGYEQYF TGTGCCAGCAGTTTAGGGTACGAGCAGTACTTC
TRBJ1-6 NA TRBV27 CASRPSLEPLHF TGTGCCAGCAGACCGTCCCTTGAACCCCTCCACTTT
TRBJ1-5 NA TRBV21-1 CASSGRQSSNQPQHF TGTGCCAGCAGCGGCCGACAGTCTAGCAATCAGCCCCAGCATTTT
TRBJ2-3 NA TRBV21-1 CASSKKQFGRVGTQYF TGTGCCAGCAGCAAAAAACAATTCGGCAGGGTGGGTACGCAGTATTTT
TRBJ1-1 NA TRBV27 CASSLRGVTEAFF TGTGCCAGCAGCCTACGGGGAGTCACTGAAGCTTTCTTT
TRBJ2-4 NA TRBV6-5 CATAFGLAKNIQYF TGTGCCACCGCGTTCGGCCTAGCCAAAAACATTCAGTACTTC
TRBJ1-1 NA TRBV4-1 CASSQVSGGTEAFF TGCGCCAGCAGCCAAGTTTCGGGGGGGACTGAAGCTTTCTTT
TRBJ1-4 NA TRBV5-1 CASSLGVSEEKLFF TGCGCCAGCAGCTTGGGGGTCTCGGAGGAAAAACTGTTTTTT